The source of this T cell receptor beta chain is a study of OX40 agonist ivuxolimab in advanced cancers. Study background: Two cutaneous melanoma patients and one hepatocellular carcinoma patient, three in all, had partial responses.

In the case of this clone: Its specificity is unknown.

The protocol was immunoSEQ multiplex PCR, while the TCRdb copy is restricted to in-frame clones and leaves out a portion. The sample has fewer than 85,000 clones; roughly 90% are singletons. The sampling schedule covered blood at baseline, cycle 4 day 1, and cycle 7 day 1. Trimming left V 6 bases short and J 0 bases short, with 9 bases between. This CDR3 has 14 residues. Germline CDR1 reads SGHDN; CDR2 reads FVKESK. Study outcomes and limitations: With doses of 0.1 to 3.0 mg/kg, CD4+ and CD8+ blood T cells had undergone clonal expansion by week 6.

Sequenced material: CD4+ or CD8+ T cells sorted from blood, taken in a trial of the OX40 agonist ivuxolimab. This receptor was identified in an adult with an advanced solid tumor such as melanoma, head and neck, liver or kidney cancer. The gene calls are TRBV14 and TRBJ1-3; D is unclear. CDR3 DNA: TGTGCCAGCAGTCTAGTATTCTCTGGAAACACCATATATTTT. It codes for CASSLVFSGNTIYF.